A single sample is the source of the 11 T cell receptor beta chains below, sequenced in a study of control samples from healthy donors and cancer patients. TCRdb's table, derived via immunoSEQ multiplex PCR, lists solely in-frame clones and lacks some. The top ten hold 25% to 35% of the sample, which has under 80,000 clones, 84% seen once. Material for sequencing was blood. The receptors derive from a man aged 50-59 years in good health.

V is TRBV30 and J is TRBJ1-1, with a weak D call TRBD1 (6 bases). Trimming took off 4 bases at V and 5 bases at J, with 14 bases between the two ends. CDR1 and CDR2 from the germline V gene are GTSNPN and SVGIG (reference sequence). CDR3 size: 13 residues. Written as DNA, the CDR3 is TGTGCCTGGACGGGGGGGGGCGGGACTGAAGCTTTCTTT. Protein: CAWTGGGGTEAFF.

The rearrangement links TRBV7-2 to TRBJ1-5; D unresolved. This CDR3 has 15 residues. Trimming removed 0 bases at V and 10 bases at J, with 16 bases between. Per germline, CDR1 SGHTA and CDR2 FQGNSA. CDR3 DNA: TGTGCCAGCAGCTTAGCTCCAGACCCCATGAAACCCCAGCATTTT. This gives the protein CASSLAPDPMKPQHF.

The chain couples TRBV18 to TRBJ2-2, with D possibly TRBD2 on 6 matching bases. The CDR3 is made up of 15 amino acids. V lost 0 bases and J lost 5, with 10 bases in between. In germline, CDR1 is KGHSH, CDR2 LQKENI. CDR3 sequence: CASSPPLRGTGELFF. CDR3 nucleotides: TGTGCCAGCTCACCACCCTTGCGGGGAACCGGGGAGCTGTTTTTT.

The chain links TRBV25-1 to TRBJ1-4; TRBD1 matches at 10 bases. CDR3 length: 15 residues. V lost 7 bases, J lost 7 bases, and 9 bases stayed unmatched. Germline CDR1 MGHDK, CDR2 SYGVNS. CDR3: CASKTPTGGGEKLFF. CDR3 DNA sequence: TGTGCCAGCAAGACCCCGACAGGGGGCGGTGAAAAACTGTTTTTT.

The J gene is TRBJ2-5, the V gene TRBV7-9, with D perhaps TRBD1 or TRBD2 (5 bases each). Germline V gives CDR1 SEHNR, CDR2 FQNEAQ (reference sequence). The CDR3 contains 16 residues. V lost 6 bases, J lost 4 bases, and 21 bases lay in between. The DNA of the CDR3 is TGTGCCAGCAGTCCCCGCCGGGGCTCCACGGGAGAGACCCAGTACTTC. Its protein is CASSPRRGSTGETQYF.

This chain links TRBV24-1 with TRBJ1-1; a possible D gene is TRBD1 (6 bases). The V end was cut by 5 bases, the J end by 4 bases, with 10 bases between. CDR1 and CDR2 from the germline V gene are KGHDR and SFDVKD. This CDR3 spans 13 amino acids. The chain's CDR3 is CATSAGGATEAFF. Written as DNA, the CDR3 is TGTGCCACCAGTGCGGGGGGGGCCACTGAAGCTTTCTTT.

The chain uses TRBV14 and TRBJ1-2, with unresolved D. The CDR3 totals 14 residues. Between the trimmed V and J ends, which lost 7 bases and 3 bases, there was a span of 15 bases. CDR1 SGHDN and CDR2 FVKESK come from the germline V gene. The CDR3 is CASTLGSRDYGYTF. CDR3 DNA sequence: TGTGCCAGCACCCTGGGATCCCGGGACTATGGCTACACCTTC.

This clone was seen ten or more times. The DNA of the CDR3 is TGTGCCAGCACCAATTCGGGGGGGAAGAACTATGGCTACACCTTC. It translates to CASTNSGGKNYGYTF. The chain has TRBV7-9 and TRBJ1-2, with a possible D match to TRBD1 (5 bases). CDR3 length: 15 amino acids. CDR1 SEHNR and CDR2 FQNEAQ come from the germline V gene (reference sequence). The germline V and J ends were trimmed by 7 bases and 2 bases, with 17 bases remaining between them.

This chain connects TRBV5-6 to TRBJ2-1, with D maybe TRBD2 (7 bases). V was trimmed by 3 bases and J by 0 bases, leaving 16 bases between them. CDR3 length: 17 amino acids. Germline CDR1 and CDR2: SGHDT and YYEEEE. CDR3 nucleotides: TGTGCCAGCAGCTCGTTTGCGGGGGCCGACTCCTACAATGAGCAGTTCTTC. The encoded protein is CASSSFAGADSYNEQFF.

J is TRBJ2-1 and V is TRBV10-1; D possibly corresponds to TRBD2 (6 bases). CDR1 and CDR2 from the germline V gene are WNHNN and SYGVQD (reference sequence). CDR3 size: 13 residues. Trimming left V 5 bases short and J 7 bases short, with 12 bases between. In DNA, the CDR3 is TGCGCCAGCAGTATCGGGAGAGGAAATGAGCAGTTCTTC. Translation: CASSIGRGNEQFF.

The gene calls are TRBV28 and TRBJ1-5; 9 positions agree with TRBD1. With 2 bases clipped from V and 0 bases from J, the junction kept 8 bases outside the gene matches. CDR3 length equals 18 residues. From germline, CDR1 is MDHEN and CDR2 SYDVKM. The CDR3 DNA sequence: TGTGCCAGCAGTTTAGACAGGGGGTCATCGAATAGCAATCAGCCCCAGCATTTT. Residues: CASSLDRGSSNSNQPQHF.